This TCR beta chain was sequenced during a study of blood T cell repertoires in COVID-19 (dated by TCRdb to 2020 to 2021). For context, the study as a whole: Collaborator samples came from the United States, Italy and Spain and covered acute and convalescent phases of COVID-19. The material from the prospective study consisted of cDNA or gDNA derived from T cells, B-cell-depleted T cells, or PBMCs. The repertoires were made available in a free public database intended to serve as a resource for research on the immune response to SARS-CoV-2. HLA class I and class II types, where available, came from metadata supplied by the sample provider rather than from assay-based typing. Subjects who had been exposed to COVID-19, were actively infected with it, or had recovered from it provided the deeply sampled blood TCRbeta repertoires that made up the dataset. The samples were drawn from the first 160 participants of the ongoing ImmuneRACE study and from about 1,200 subjects provided by 6 global collaborators. Sample metadata almost always included a de-identified subject ID, COVID-19 status, age in years and sex. General study outcomes and caveats: How much clinical and demographic metadata was included differed by source and by participant, and the metadata was provided uncurated.

Each collaborating institution followed its own protocols to collect whole blood in K2EDTA tubes. Collaborator samples were shipped for TCRbeta analysis as frozen whole blood, isolated PBMCs, or DNA extracted from either sample type. As concerns this clone: What antigen it recognizes has not been identified. Within one base of it there is no much larger clone, and no base qualities were kept.

V was cut back by 7 bases and J by 1 base, leaving a gap of 11 bases between them. The CDR3 sequence holds 14 residues, the cysteine and phenylalanine included. Of all the DNA, just the CDR3 is kept, 42 bases in frame from base 1. According to the germline V gene, CDR1 reads MDHEN and CDR2 reads SYDVKM. TCRbeta CDR3 regions were amplified from genomic DNA by means of the immunoSEQ Assay, a bias-controlled multiplex PCR. The authors processed their data as follows. The number of nucleated cells in each sample was estimated from the amplification of reference gene primers within the assay. To quantify the absolute abundance of each unique TCRbeta CDR3 rearrangement, sequence reads were collapsed and filtered. For each sample, productive Simpson clonality was calculated as the square root of Simpson's diversity index across productive rearrangements. TCRdb took over this immuneACCESS table, retaining in-frame rearrangements with V and J assigned. Such tables are incomplete; in checked studies, under half of the missing clones stem from an unresolved V gene, and the remainder is unexplained. V and J calls and clone size are copied from that table; D and trimming were computed from the DNA. The sample table lists about 160,000 clones, 80% to 90% of them with a count of one. The ten largest clones take up approximately 1.1% of the sample.

The TCR sequence derives from a man between 35 and 55 years old with acute or convalescent COVID-19. The sample was peripheral blood. The rearranged chain carries TRBV28 and TRBJ1-3, with a tentative D gene TRBD1 over 6 matching bases. The DNA is TGTGCCAGCACCCGAGGGGGATCTGGAAACACCATATATTTT. It translates to CASTRGGSGNTIYF.